The table lists the clone carrying this TCR beta chain with a few counts. The antigen remains undetermined. These data come from a study of T-cell reconstitution after alpha-beta-depleted transplantation in children. Study results and caveats: The study traced high day-60 TCRbeta diversity in some patients to surviving recipient T cells and thymic progenitors.

The authors prepared the TCRbeta library with unique molecular identifiers. TCRdb used MiXCR to reprocess the PCR reads, holding one entry per CDR3 protein. This table has more than 500,000 distinct CDR3 sequences, more than 9.5% appearing once. The TCR was taken from a female patient younger than 10 who had a stem cell transplant for aplastic anemia, so the T cells may come from the graft donor. This specimen consisted of PBMCs, mostly from graft donor cells, obtained 180 days after TCRalphabeta/CD19-depleted stem cell transplant.

The CDR3 loop is CSARPNSGYAQYF. CDR3 DNA: TGCAGTGCTAGGCCCAATAGCGGGTATGCGCAGTATTTT. This chain connects TRBV20-1 to TRBJ2-3; 7 nucleotides match TRBD2. This CDR3 is 13 amino acids long. Germline V lookup: CDR1 DFQATT, CDR2 SNEGSKA (reference sequence). J gave up 10 bases and V 3 bases, and 10 bases lay outside the gene matches.